This entry concerns a single T cell receptor beta chain. Its binding antigen is unknown. Nothing much larger sits one base from this clone, and base qualities are not available. The axillary draining lymph nodes of breast cancer patients were the source of the lymph node samples. The record originates from a study of breast tumors, draining lymph nodes, adjacent tissues (dated by TCRdb to about 2016). For the study in its entirety: TCR beta repertoires were compared across tumor, adjacent nontumor tissue and axillary lymph nodes obtained from breast cancer patients. The study was designed to assess the relationships and possible T-cell exchange between tumor, surrounding tissue and draining lymph node repertoires in human breast cancer. General study outcomes and caveats: Tumor T-cell repertoires showed less diversity than lymph node repertoires and more diversity than nontumor tissue repertoires, and tumor T-cell repertoires showed preferential V and J gene usage. The study presented the conclusion that tumor T cells originate in lymph nodes as consistent with a hypothesis, not as something directly demonstrated. The data were judged consistent with most tumor T cells deriving from the lymph node and then expanding within tumor tissue. In luminal-like breast cancer, tumor and nontumor tissue repertoires resembled each other significantly more than in basal-like breast cancer.

The sample was run on an Illumina HiSeq 2000. Multiplex PCR amplification was used to build the TCR beta chain libraries. The amplified TCR beta chain products were analyzed by high-throughput sequencing. TCRdb's own reprocessing of the public reads used fastp at Q25 and MiXCR and kept productive beta chains. Merged by CDR3 protein, the rows form single entries marked with the most common genes and DNA. Counted in this sample were around 170,000 distinct CDR3 sequences; around a third of them appeared once. Together, the top ten hold over 3.5% of the sample. Reading the germline V gene gives CDR1 MNHEY and CDR2 SVGAGI. Cut back by 6 bases and 3 bases, the V and J ends lie 11 bases apart. Counted from cysteine to phenylalanine, this CDR3 has 13 amino acids. The DNA shown is the 39-base CDR3, in frame from base 1.

The sample comprised axillary lymph node tissue. The sequence links TRBV6-5 to TRBJ1-2; the best D guess is TRBD1, with 6 bases matching. This receptor was identified in a female donor with breast cancer. Some clones in this sample may be carry-over from other donors' samples. CDR3 protein: CASRLQGYYGYTF. The nucleotide sequence is given as TGTGCCAGCAGACTACAGGGTTACTATGGCTACACCTTC.